These T cell receptor beta chains were read from a single sample in a study of T cell responses to AZD1222 COVID-19 vaccine. Clones were sequenced by immunoSEQ multiplex PCR, and TCRdb holds only the in-frame ones, with some missing. The repertoire holds approximately 130,000 clones, with roughly nine tenths as singletons. Sequences were derived from peripheral blood, sampled on day 0 of AZD1222 vaccination. The origin of the receptors is an adult in good health. The CDR3 runs from the conserved cysteine through the conserved F or W. The D gene is left open where the match is weak. Clone size is not always given. Where it is, it says once, few, many or a class for expanded clones.

v_call: TRBV12-3/TRBV12-4
d_call: TRBD2
clone_size: -
j_call: TRBJ2-7
cdr3_nt: TGTGCCAGCAGTCGGGCGGGAGGCGAGCAGTACTTC
cdr3_aa: CASSRAGGEQYF

v_call: TRBV6-5
d_call: -
clone_size: -
j_call: TRBJ2-1
cdr3_nt: TGTGCCAGCAGTTACTCAAGGACAGTCTACAATGAGCAGTTCTTC
cdr3_aa: CASSYSRTVYNEQFF

v_call: TRBV3-1/TRBV3-2
d_call: TRBD1
clone_size: -
j_call: TRBJ2-1
cdr3_nt: TGTGCCAGCAGCCAAGGGGGACGGACAGGGGGCAATGAGCAGTTCTTC
cdr3_aa: CASSQGGRTGGNEQFF

v_call: TRBV30
d_call: TRBD1
clone_size: -
j_call: TRBJ1-4
cdr3_nt: TGTGCCTGGAGTCGTATACAGGGGGAAAAACTGTTTTTT
cdr3_aa: CAWSRIQGEKLFF

v_call: TRBV19
d_call: TRBD2
clone_size: once
j_call: TRBJ2-4
cdr3_nt: TGTGCCAGTAGTCCCGGGAGGGATGGTCCCTGGAACATTCAGTACTTC
cdr3_aa: CASSPGRDGPWNIQYF

v_call: TRBV9
d_call: -
clone_size: -
j_call: TRBJ1-6
cdr3_nt: TGTGCCAGCTCTCCGCTCGGGGGTTACCCATCACCCCTCCACTTT
cdr3_aa: CASSPLGGYPSPLHF

v_call: TRBV18
d_call: TRBD2
clone_size: -
j_call: TRBJ2-7
cdr3_nt: TGTGCCAGCTCACCGTTCAGCGGGAGCAGGGACGAGCAGTACTTC
cdr3_aa: CASSPFSGSRDEQYF

v_call: TRBV28
d_call: TRBD1
clone_size: -
j_call: TRBJ2-7
cdr3_nt: TGTGCCAGCAGTTCATCCGGGACAGGGGCCACGAGAAGGTACTTC
cdr3_aa: CASSSSGTGATRRYF

v_call: TRBV4-3
d_call: TRBD1
clone_size: -
j_call: TRBJ1-5
cdr3_nt: TGCGCCAGCAGCTTTAGACAGGGTGAAAAGCCCCAGCATTTT
cdr3_aa: CASSFRQGEKPQHF

v_call: TRBV20-1
d_call: TRBD1
clone_size: -
j_call: TRBJ2-7
cdr3_nt: TGCAGTGCTCGTGGGACAGGGCGGGAGCAGTACTTC
cdr3_aa: CSARGTGREQYF

v_call: TRBV11-2
d_call: TRBD1
clone_size: -
j_call: TRBJ1-3
cdr3_nt: TGTGCCAGCAGCTCCCAGGGGGGTTCTGGAAACACCATATATTTT
cdr3_aa: CASSSQGGSGNTIYF

v_call: TRBV28
d_call: -
clone_size: -
j_call: TRBJ2-7
cdr3_nt: TGTGCCAGCACCCCCTTGCGGCAGGGCTACGAGCAGTACTTC
cdr3_aa: CASTPLRQGYEQYF

v_call: TRBV18
d_call: -
clone_size: -
j_call: TRBJ1-1
cdr3_nt: TGTGCCAGCTCAGCCGCTTCGGGGGCAAACACTGAAGCTTTCTTT
cdr3_aa: CASSAASGANTEAFF

v_call: TRBV28
d_call: TRBD2
clone_size: -
j_call: TRBJ2-7
cdr3_nt: TGTGCCAGCAGTTTGGGACTAGCGGGTCGCCGGCAGTACTTC
cdr3_aa: CASSLGLAGRRQYF

v_call: TRBV28
d_call: TRBD2
clone_size: -
j_call: TRBJ2-1
cdr3_nt: TGTGCCAGCAGTTCGTCTAGCGGGAGCTCCTACAATGAGCAGTTCTTC
cdr3_aa: CASSSSSGSSYNEQFF

v_call: TRBV4-2
d_call: TRBD2
clone_size: once
j_call: TRBJ2-3
cdr3_nt: TGTGCCAGCAGCCGGCCTAGCGGGGCTAGCACAGATACGCAGTATTTT
cdr3_aa: CASSRPSGASTDTQYF

v_call: TRBV11-3
d_call: -
clone_size: -
j_call: TRBJ2-1
cdr3_nt: TGTGCCAGCAGCGCCGGGGGGACACGGTCCGTAGAGCAGTTCTTC
cdr3_aa: CASSAGGTRSVEQFF

v_call: TRBV28
d_call: -
clone_size: -
j_call: TRBJ1-4
cdr3_nt: TGTGCCAGCAGACAAGGGGCGCTCCGTGAAAAACTGTTTTTT
cdr3_aa: CASRQGALREKLFF

v_call: TRBV21-1
d_call: -
clone_size: -
j_call: TRBJ1-1
cdr3_nt: TGTGCCAGCAGCAAAGGGAGGACGGAGGGCACTGAAGCTTTCTTT
cdr3_aa: CASSKGRTEGTEAFF

v_call: TRBV20-1
d_call: TRBD1
clone_size: -
j_call: TRBJ1-2
cdr3_nt: TGCAGTGCTAGAGACAGGGGGGGCTACACCTTC
cdr3_aa: CSARDRGGYTF

v_call: TRBV28
d_call: -
clone_size: -
j_call: TRBJ2-1
cdr3_nt: TGTGCCAGCAGCCCCTGGACGGGTATCTACAATGAGCAGTTCTTC
cdr3_aa: CASSPWTGIYNEQFF

v_call: TRBV6-6
d_call: -
clone_size: -
j_call: TRBJ1-2
cdr3_nt: TGTGCCAGCAGACGCCCGGGTACTAACTATGGCTACACCTTC
cdr3_aa: CASRRPGTNYGYTF

v_call: TRBV2
d_call: TRBD1
clone_size: -
j_call: TRBJ1-4
cdr3_nt: TGTGCCAGCAGTACACCCTTTAGACAGGGACGAAATGAAAAACTGTTTTTT
cdr3_aa: CASSTPFRQGRNEKLFF

v_call: TRBV5-4
d_call: TRBD2
clone_size: -
j_call: TRBJ2-2
cdr3_nt: TGTGCCAGCAGCCCAGCGGGAACGAACACCGGGGAGCTGTTTTTT
cdr3_aa: CASSPAGTNTGELFF

v_call: TRBV5-4
d_call: TRBD2
clone_size: -
j_call: TRBJ2-1
cdr3_nt: TGTGCCAGCTGGGCGGGAGGGGCGGGCAATGAGCAGTTCTTC
cdr3_aa: CASWAGGAGNEQFF